The source of this T cell receptor beta chain is a study of blood T cell repertoires in COVID-19. TCRdb's copy holds only in-frame clones and misses some; the assay was immunoSEQ multiplex PCR. The repertoire includes 100,000 to 120,000 clones, around 86% of them detected once, and under 4.5% sits in the top ten. This receptor was obtained from a man aged 45 to 65 with acute or convalescent COVID-19. Sequencing was performed on peripheral blood.

The CDR3 bases are TGTGCCAGCAGCTTAGGAGTACTAGCGGGAGGGTTCTCCTACAATGAGCAGTTCTTC. This sequence encodes CASSLGVLAGGFSYNEQFF. V usage is TRBV11-2 and J usage is TRBJ2-1; 13 bases map to TRBD2. The CDR3 sequence is 19 residues long. J lost 0 bases, V lost 1 base, and 6 bases had no gene match. Germline CDR1 is SGHAT and CDR2 is FQNNGV.